This TCR beta chain was captured by sequencing in a study of blood T cells in healthy people across ages. This clonotype occurred a few times. Through a sample-barcoded 5' primer and a J-beta primer mix, a second PCR was run for roughly 6 to 12 cycles. Template switching added a 12-random-nucleotide identifier to every cDNA molecule. MiXCR was run by TCRdb on the 5' RACE reads, yielding one entry per CDR3 protein. Of more than 650,000 distinct CDR3 sequences listed, about 20% were seen once; the top ten hold under 25%. The V gene lost 10 bases and the J gene lost 3 bases, with 12 bases spanning the gap. The CDR3 has 12 residues.

Sequencing was carried out using blood. The clonotype was recovered from a man aged 65-85 years in good health. V and J are TRBV12-3 or TRBV12-4 and TRBJ2-5; D assignment may be TRBD1 or TRBD2 (5 bases each). CDR3 sequence reads: CATGAVKETQYF. CDR3 DNA sequence: TGTGCCACCGGGGCCGTGAAAGAGACCCAGTACTTC.